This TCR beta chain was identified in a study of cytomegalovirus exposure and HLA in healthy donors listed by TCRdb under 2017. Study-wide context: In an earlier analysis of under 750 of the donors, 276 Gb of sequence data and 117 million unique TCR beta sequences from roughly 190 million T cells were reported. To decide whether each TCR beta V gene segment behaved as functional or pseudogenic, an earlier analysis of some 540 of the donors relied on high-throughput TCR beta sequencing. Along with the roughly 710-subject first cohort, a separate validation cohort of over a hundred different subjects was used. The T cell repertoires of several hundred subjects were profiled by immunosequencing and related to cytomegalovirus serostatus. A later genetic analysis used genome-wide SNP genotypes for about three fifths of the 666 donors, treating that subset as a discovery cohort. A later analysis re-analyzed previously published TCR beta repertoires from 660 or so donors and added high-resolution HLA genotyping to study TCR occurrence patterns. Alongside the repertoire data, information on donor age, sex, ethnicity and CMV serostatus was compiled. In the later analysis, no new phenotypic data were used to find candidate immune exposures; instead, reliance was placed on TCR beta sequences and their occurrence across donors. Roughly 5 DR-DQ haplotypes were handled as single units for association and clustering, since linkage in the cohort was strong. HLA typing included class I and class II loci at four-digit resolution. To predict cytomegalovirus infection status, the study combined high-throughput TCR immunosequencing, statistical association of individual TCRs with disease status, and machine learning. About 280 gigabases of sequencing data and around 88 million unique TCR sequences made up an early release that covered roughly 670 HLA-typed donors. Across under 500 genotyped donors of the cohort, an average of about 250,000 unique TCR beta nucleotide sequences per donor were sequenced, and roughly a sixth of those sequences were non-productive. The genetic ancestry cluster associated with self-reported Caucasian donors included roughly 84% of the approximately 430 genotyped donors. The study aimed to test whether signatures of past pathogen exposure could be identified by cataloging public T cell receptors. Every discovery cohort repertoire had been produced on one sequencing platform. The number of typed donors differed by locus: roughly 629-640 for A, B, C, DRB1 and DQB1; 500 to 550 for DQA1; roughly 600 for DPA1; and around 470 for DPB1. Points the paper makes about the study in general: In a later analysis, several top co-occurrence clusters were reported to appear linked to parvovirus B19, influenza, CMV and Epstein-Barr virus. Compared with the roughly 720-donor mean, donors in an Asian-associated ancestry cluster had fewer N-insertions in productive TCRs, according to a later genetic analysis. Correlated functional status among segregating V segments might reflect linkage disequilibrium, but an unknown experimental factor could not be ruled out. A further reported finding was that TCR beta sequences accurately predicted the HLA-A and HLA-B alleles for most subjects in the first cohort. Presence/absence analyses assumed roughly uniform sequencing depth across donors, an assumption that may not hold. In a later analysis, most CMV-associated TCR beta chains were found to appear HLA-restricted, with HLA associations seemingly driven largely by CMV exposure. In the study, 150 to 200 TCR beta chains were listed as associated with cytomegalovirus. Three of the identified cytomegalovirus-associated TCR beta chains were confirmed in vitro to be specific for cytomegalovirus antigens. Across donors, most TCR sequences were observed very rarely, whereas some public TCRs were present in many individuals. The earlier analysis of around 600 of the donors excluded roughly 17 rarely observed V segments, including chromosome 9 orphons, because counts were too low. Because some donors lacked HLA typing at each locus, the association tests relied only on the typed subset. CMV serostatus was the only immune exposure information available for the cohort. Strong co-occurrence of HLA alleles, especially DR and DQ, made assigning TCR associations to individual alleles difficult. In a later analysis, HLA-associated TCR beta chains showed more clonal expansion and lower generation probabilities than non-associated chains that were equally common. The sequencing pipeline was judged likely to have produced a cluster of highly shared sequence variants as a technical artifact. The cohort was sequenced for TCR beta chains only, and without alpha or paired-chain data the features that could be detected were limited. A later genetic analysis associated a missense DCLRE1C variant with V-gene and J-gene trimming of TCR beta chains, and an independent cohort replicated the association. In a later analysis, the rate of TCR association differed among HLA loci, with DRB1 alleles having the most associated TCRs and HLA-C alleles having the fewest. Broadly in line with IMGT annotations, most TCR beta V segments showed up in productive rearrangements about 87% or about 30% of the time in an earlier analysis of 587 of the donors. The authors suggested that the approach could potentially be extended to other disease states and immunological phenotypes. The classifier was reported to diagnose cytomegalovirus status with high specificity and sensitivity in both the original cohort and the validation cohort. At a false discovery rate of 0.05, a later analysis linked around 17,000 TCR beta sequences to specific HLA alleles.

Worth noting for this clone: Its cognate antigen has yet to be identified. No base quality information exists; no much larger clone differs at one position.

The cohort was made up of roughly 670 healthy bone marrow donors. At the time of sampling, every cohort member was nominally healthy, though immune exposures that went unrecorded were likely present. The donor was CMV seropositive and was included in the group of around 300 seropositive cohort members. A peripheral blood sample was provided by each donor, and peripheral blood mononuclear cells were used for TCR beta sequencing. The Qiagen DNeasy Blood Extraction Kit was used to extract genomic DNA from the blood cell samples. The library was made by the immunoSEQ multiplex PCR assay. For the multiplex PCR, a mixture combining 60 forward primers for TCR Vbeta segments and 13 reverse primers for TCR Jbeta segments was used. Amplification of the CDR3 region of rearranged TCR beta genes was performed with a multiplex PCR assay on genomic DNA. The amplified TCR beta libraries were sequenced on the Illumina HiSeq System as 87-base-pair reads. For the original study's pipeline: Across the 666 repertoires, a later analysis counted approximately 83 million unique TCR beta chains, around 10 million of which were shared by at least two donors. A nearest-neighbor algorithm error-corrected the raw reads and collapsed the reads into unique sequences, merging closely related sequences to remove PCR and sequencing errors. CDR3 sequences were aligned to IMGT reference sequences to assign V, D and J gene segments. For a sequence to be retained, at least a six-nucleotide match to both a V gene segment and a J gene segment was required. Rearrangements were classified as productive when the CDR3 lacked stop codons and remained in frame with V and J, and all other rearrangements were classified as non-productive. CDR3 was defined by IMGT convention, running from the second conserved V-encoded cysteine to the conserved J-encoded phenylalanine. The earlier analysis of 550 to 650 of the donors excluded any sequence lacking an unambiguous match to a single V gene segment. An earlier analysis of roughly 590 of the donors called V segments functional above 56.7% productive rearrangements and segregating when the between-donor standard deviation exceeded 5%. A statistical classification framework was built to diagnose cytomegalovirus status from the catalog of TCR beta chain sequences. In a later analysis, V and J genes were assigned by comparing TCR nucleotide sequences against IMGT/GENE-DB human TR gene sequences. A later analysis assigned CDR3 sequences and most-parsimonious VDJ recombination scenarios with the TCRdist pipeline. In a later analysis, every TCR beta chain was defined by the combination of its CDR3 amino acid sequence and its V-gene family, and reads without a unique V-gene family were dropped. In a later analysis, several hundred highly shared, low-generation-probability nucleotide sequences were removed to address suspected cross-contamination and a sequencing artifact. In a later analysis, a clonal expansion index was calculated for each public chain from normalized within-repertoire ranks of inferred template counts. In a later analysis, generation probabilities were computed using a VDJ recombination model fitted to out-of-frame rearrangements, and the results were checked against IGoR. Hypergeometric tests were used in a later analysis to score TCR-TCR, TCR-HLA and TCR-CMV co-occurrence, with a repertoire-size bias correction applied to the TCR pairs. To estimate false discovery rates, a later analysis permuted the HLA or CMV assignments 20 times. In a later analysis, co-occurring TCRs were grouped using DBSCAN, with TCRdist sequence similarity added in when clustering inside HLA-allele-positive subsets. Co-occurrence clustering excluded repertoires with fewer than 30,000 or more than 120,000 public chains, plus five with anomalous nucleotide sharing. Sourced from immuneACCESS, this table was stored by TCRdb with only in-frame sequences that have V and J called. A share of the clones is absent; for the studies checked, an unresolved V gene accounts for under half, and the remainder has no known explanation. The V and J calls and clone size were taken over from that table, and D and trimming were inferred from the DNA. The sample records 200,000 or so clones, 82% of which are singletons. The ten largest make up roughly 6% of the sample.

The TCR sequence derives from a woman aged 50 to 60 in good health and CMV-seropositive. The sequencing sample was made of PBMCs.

The CDR3 corresponds to CAIKPDRAIYEQYF. Here is the DNA: TGTGCCATTAAACCAGACAGGGCGATCTACGAGCAGTACTTC. This receptor chain uses TRBV10-3 and TRBJ2-7; TRBD1 lines up with 7 middle nucleotides. Per the germline V gene, ENHRY is the CDR1 and SYGVKD is the CDR2. The CDR3 has 14 amino acids, counting the end cysteine and phenylalanine. Only the CDR3 DNA stays, 42 bases, in frame from base 1. Germline trimming amounts to 9 bases on V and 3 bases on J, with 11 as the count of junction bases outside the gene matches.